The clone carrying this T cell receptor (beta chain) showed up just once. The germline gives CDR1 MNHEY, CDR2 SVGAGI. The length of the CDR3 is 14 residues. V was clipped by 4 bases and J by 0 bases, with 7 bases between them. This entry comes from a study of blood T cell repertoires in COVID-19. Assay used: immunoSEQ multiplex PCR; TCRdb lists only in-frame clones, some missing. The sample yields around 250,000 clones, approximately 84% seen once. The source of this sequence is a man in his fifties with active or convalescent COVID-19. Sequences were obtained from peripheral blood. V and J are TRBV6-5 and TRBJ1-5; D gene uncertain. CDR3 protein: CASSFGSSNQPQHF. The CDR3, as DNA: TGTGCCAGCAGTTTCGGTTCTAGCAATCAGCCCCAGCATTTT.